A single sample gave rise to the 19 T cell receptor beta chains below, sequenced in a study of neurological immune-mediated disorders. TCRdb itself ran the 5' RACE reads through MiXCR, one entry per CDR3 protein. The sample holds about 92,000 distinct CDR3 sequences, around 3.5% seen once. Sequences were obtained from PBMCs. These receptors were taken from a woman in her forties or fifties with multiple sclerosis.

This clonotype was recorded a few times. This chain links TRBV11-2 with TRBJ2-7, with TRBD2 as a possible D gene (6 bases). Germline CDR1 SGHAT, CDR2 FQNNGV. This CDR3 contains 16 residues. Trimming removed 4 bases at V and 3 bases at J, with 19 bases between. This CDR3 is CASSSGLADPIYEQYF. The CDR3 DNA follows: TGTGCCAGCAGCTCGGGACTCGCGGACCCAATCTACGAGCAGTACTTC.

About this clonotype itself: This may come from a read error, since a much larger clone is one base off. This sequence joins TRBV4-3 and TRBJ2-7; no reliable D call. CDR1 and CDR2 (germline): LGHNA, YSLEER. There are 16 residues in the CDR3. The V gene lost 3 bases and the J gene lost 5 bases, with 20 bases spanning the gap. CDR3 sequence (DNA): TGCGCCAGCAGCCAGGTCCCAAGAAAGGGTTTCGACGAGCAGTACTTC. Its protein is CASSQVPRKGFDEQYF.

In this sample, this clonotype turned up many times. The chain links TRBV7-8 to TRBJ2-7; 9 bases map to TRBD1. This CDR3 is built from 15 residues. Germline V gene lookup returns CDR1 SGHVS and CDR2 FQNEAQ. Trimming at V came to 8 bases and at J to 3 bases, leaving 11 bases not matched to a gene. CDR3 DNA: TGTGCCAGCGGCCAAGGGACAGGGACTTTCTACGAGCAGTACTTC. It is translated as CASGQGTGTFYEQYF.

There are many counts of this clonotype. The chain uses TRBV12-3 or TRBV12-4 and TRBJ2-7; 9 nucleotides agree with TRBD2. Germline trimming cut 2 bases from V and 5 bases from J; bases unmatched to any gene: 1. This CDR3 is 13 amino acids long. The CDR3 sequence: CASSLRTSDEQYF. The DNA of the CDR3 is TGTGCCAGCAGTTTAAGGACTAGCGACGAGCAGTACTTC.

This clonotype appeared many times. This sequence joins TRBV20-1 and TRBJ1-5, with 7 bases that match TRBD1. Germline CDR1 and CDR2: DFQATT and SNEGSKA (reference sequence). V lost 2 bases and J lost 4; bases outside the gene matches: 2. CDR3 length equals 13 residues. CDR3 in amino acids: CSARLQGNQPQHF. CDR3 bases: TGCAGTGCTAGATTACAGGGGAATCAGCCCCAGCATTTT.

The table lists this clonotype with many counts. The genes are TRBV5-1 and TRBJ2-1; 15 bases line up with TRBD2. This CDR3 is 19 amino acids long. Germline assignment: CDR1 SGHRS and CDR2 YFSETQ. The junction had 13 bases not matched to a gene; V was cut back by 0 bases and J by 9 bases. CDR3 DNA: TGCGCCAGCAGCTTGGATCGGACTAGCGGGGGGGTAGGGTGGATTGAGCAGTTCTTC. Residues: CASSLDRTSGGVGWIEQFF.

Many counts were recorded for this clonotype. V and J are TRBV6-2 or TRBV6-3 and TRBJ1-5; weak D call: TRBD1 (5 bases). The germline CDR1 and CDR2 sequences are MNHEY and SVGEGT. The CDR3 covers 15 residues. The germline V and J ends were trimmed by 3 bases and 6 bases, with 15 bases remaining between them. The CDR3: CASSYGGRESQPQHF. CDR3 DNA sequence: TGTGCCAGCAGTTATGGTGGCAGGGAAAGTCAGCCCCAGCATTTT.

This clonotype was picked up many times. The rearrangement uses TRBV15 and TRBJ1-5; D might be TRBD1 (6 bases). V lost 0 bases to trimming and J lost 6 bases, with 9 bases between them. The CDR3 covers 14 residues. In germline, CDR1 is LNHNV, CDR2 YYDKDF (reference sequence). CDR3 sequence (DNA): TGTGCCACCAGCAGAGACCTGGACAGTCAGCCCCAGCATTTT. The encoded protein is CATSRDLDSQPQHF. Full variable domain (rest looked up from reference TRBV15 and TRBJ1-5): DAMVIQNPRYQVTQFGKPVTLSCSQTLNHNVMYWYQQKSSQAPKLLFHYYDKDFNNEADTPDNFQSRRPNTSFCFLDIRSPGLGDTAMYLCATSRDLDSQPQHFGDGTRLSIL.

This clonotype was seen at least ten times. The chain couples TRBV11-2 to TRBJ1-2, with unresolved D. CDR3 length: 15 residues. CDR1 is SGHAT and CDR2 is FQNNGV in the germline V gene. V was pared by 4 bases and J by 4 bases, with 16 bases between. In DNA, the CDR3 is TGTGCCAGCAGCTCTACCGCAGACAACCTCTATGGCTACACCTTC. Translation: CASSSTADNLYGYTF. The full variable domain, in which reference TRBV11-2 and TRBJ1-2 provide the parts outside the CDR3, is EAGVAQSPRYKIIEKRQSVAFWCNPISGHATLYWYQQILGQGPKLLIQFQNNGVVDDSQLPKDRFSAERLKGVDSTLKIQPAKLEDSAVYLCASSSTADNLYGYTFGSGTRLTVV.

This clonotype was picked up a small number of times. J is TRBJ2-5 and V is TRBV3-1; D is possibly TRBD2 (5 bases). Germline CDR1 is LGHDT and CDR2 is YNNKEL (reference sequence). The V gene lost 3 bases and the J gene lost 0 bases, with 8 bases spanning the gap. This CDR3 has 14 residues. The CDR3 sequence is CASSHPGNQETQYF. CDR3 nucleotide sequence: TGTGCCAGCAGCCACCCGGGAAACCAAGAGACCCAGTACTTC.

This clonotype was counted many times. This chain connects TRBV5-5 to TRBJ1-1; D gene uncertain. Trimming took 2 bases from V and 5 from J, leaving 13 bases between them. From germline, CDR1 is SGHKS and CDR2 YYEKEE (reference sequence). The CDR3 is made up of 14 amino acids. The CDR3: CASSLYGSQTEAFF. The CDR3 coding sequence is TGTGCCAGCAGCTTATACGGGTCGCAAACTGAAGCTTTCTTT.

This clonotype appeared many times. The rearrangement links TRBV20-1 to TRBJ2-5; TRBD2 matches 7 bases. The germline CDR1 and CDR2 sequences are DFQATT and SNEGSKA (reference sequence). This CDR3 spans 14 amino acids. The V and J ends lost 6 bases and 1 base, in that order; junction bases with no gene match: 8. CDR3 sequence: CSAGRRTTQETQYF. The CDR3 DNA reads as TGCAGTGCCGGGAGGAGGACTACCCAAGAGACCCAGTACTTC.

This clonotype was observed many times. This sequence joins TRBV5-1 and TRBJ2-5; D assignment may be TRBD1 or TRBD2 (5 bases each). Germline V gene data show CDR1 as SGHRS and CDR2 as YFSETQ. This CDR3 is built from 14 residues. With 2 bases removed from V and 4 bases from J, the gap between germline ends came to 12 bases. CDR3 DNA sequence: TGCGCCAGCAGCTTTGGGGGTTCTTTAGAGACCCAGTACTTC. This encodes CASSFGGSLETQYF. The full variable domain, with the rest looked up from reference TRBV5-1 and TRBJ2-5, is KAGVTQTPRYLIKTRGQQVTLSCSPISGHRSVSWYQQTPGQGLQFLFEYFSETQRNKGNFPGRFSGRQFSNSRSEMNVSTLELGDSALYLCASSFGGSLETQYFGPGTRLLVL.

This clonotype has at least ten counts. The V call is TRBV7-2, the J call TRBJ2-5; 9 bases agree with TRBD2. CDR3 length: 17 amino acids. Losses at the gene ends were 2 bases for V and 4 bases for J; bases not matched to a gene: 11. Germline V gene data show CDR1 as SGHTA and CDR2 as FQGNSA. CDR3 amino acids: CASSLRRGGGASETQYF. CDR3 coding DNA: TGTGCCAGCAGCTTAAGGCGGGGCGGGGGGGCATCAGAGACCCAGTACTTC.

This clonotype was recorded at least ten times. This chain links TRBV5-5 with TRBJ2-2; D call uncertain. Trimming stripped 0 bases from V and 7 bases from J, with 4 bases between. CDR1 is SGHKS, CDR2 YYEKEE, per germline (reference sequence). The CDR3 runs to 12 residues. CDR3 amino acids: CASSLDVGELFF. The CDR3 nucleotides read TGTGCCAGCAGCTTGGACGTCGGGGAGCTGTTTTTT.

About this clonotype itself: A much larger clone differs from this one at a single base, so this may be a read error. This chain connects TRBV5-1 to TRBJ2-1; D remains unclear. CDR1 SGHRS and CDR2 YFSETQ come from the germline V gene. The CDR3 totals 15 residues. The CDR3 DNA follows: TGCGCCAACAGCCCCCTGATAATAGATAGTTATGAGCAGTTCTTC. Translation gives CANSPLIIDSYEQFF.

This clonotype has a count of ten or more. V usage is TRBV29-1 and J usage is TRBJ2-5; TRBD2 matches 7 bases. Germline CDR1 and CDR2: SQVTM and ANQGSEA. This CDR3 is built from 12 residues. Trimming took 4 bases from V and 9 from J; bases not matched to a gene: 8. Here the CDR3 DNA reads TGCAGCGTTGTAAGCGGGGCGGAGGCCCAGTACTTC. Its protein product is CSVVSGAEAQYF.

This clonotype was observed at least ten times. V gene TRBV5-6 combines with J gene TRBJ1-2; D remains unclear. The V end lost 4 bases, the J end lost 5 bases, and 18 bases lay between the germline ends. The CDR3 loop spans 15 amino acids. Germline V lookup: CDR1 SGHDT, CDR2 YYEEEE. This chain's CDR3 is CASSPDRGPTYGYTF. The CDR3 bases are TGTGCCAGCAGCCCCGACCGGGGTCCAACGTATGGCTACACCTTC. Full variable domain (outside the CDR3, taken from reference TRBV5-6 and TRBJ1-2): DAGVTQSPTHLIKTRGQQVTLRCSPKSGHDTVSWYQQALGQGPQFIFQYYEEEERQRGNFPDRFSGHQFPNYSSELNVNALLLGDSALYLCASSPDRGPTYGYTFGSGTRLTVV.

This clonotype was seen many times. The CDR3 reads CASSQDGLLNEQFF. CDR3 bases: TGTGCCAGCAGCCAAGATGGACTTCTCAATGAGCAGTTCTTC. This chain joins TRBV3-1 and TRBJ2-1; D perhaps matches TRBD2 (5 bases). CDR3 size: 14 residues. The V and J ends lost 0 bases and 6 bases respectively, with 9 bases between them. Germline V gene lookup returns CDR1 LGHDT and CDR2 YNNKEL (reference sequence).